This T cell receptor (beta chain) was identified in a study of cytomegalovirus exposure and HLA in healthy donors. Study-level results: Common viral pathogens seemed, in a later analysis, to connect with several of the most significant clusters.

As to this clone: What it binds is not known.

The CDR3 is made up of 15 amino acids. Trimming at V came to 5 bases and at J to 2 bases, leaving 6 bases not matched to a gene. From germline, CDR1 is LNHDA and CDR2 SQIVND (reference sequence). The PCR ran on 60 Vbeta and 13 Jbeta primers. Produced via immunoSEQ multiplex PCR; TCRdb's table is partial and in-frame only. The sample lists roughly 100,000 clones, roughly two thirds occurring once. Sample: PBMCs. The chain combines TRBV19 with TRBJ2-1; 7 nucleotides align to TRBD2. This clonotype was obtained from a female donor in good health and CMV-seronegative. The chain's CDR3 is CASSPRGLAYNEQFF. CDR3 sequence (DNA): TGTGCCAGTAGTCCCCGCGGACTAGCCTACAATGAGCAGTTCTTC.